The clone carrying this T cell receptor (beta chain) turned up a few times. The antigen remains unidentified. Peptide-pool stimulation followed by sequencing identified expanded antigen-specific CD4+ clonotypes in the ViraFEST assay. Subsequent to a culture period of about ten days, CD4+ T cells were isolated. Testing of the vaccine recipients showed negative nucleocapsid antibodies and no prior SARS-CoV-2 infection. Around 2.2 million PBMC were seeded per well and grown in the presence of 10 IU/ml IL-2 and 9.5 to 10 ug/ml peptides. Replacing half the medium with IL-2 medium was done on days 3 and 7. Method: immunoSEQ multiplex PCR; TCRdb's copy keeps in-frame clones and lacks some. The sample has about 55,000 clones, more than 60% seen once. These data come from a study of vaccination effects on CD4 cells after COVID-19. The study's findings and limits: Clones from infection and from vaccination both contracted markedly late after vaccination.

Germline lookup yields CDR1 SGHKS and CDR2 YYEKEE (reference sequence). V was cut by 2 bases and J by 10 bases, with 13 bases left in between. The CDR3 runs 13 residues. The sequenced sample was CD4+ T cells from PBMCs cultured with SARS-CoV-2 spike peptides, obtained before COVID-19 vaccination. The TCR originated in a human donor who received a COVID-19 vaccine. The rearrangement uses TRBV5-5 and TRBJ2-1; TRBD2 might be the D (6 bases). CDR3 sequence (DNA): TGTGCCAGCAGCTTCCTACGGGACTCCGAGCAGTTCTTC. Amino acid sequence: CASSFLRDSEQFF. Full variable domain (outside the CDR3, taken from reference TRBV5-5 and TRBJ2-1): DAGVTQSPTHLIKTRGQQVTLRCSPISGHKSVSWYQQVLGQGPQFIFQYYEKEERGRGNFPDRFSARQFPNYSSELNVNALLLGDSALYLCASSFLRDSEQFFGPGTRLTVL.